These 14 T cell receptor beta chains were all obtained from the same sample, sequenced in a study of blood T cells in healthy people across ages. A second PCR, run for about 7 to 11 cycles, used a sample-barcoded 5' primer plus a J-beta primer mix. TCRdb independently ran MiXCR on the 5' RACE reads; one entry per CDR3 protein. The repertoire consists of approximately 830,000 distinct CDR3 sequences, with less than 80% occurring once and the leading ten covering around a quarter. Sequenced input: blood. These TCRs come from a man younger than 40 in good health.

V is TRBV6-6 and J is TRBJ1-2; D is perhaps TRBD1 (6 bases). Germline values: CDR1 MNHNY, CDR2 SVGAGI (reference sequence). CDR3 size: 14 residues. Between the trimmed V and J ends, which lost 6 bases and 5 bases, there was a span of 16 bases. The CDR3: CASSRSGTSYGYTF. For the CDR3, the DNA is TGTGCCAGCAGCCGTAGCGGGACATCATATGGCTACACCTTC.

This rearrangement joins TRBV6-5 to TRBJ2-7; TRBD1 aligns across 7 bases. V shed 9 bases, J shed 7 bases, and the junction held 15 bases outside the gene matches. Germline-derived CDR1 and CDR2 are MNHEY and SVGAGI. CDR3 length: 14 residues. CDR3 amino acids: CASSQPGQNNEQYF. CDR3 bases: TGTGCCAGTAGTCAACCGGGACAGAACAATGAGCAGTACTTC.

J is TRBJ2-7 and V is TRBV10-3; D may correspond to TRBD1 or TRBD2 (5 bases each). CDR1 ENHRY and CDR2 SYGVKD come from the germline V gene. This CDR3 region has 15 residues. V shed 5 bases and J shed 0 bases, with 14 bases lying between them. The CDR3 DNA follows: TGTGCCATCAGTCCCCGGGCAGGGAGCTCCTACGAGCAGTACTTC. It yields the protein CAISPRAGSSYEQYF.

V is TRBV12-3 or TRBV12-4 and J is TRBJ2-3, with 7 bases fitting TRBD1. With 7 bases clipped from V and 5 bases from J, the junction kept 15 bases outside the gene matches. The CDR3 length is 16 residues. The CDR3 sequence is CASTPRSQGEKDTQYF. The DNA for the CDR3 is TGTGCCAGCACCCCGAGGAGCCAGGGGGAGAAAGATACGCAGTATTTT.

The chain couples TRBV27 to TRBJ2-4; TRBD1 matches 7 bases. The closer fit of TRBJ2-7 to the DNA end suggests the J call may be wrong. This CDR3 comprises 13 residues. Per germline, CDR1 MNHEY and CDR2 SMNVEV (reference sequence). DNA for the CDR3: TGTGCCAGCAGTTTAGACAGGGCCAACGAGCAGTACTTC. Translated, it gives CASSLDRANEQYF.

CDR3 bases: TGTGCCAGCAGCTTTTCACAGATCTATGGCTACACCTTC. Translated: CASSFSQIYGYTF. This chain uses TRBV7-8 with TRBJ1-2; D ambiguous. V dropped 3 bases and J dropped 4 bases, with 9 bases sitting between them. The CDR3 contains 13 residues. The germline V gene encodes CDR1 SGHVS and CDR2 FQNEAQ.

The V gene is TRBV5-1, the J gene TRBJ2-1; D gene ambiguous. The CDR3 is 16 residues long. Trimming left V 3 bases short and J 0 bases short, with 13 bases between. Germline values: CDR1 SGHRS, CDR2 YFSETQ. This CDR3 reads CASSWTSRSSYNEQFF. CDR3 DNA sequence: TGCGCCAGCAGCTGGACGTCCCGGAGCTCCTACAATGAGCAGTTCTTC.

This clonotype appeared a single time. This chain links TRBV9 with TRBJ2-1; D is unclear. Trimming pared 0 bases from V and 8 bases from J, leaving 3 bases between. Germline loops: CDR1 SGDLS, CDR2 YYNGEE. The CDR3 sequence is 11 residues long. The CDR3 protein is CASSVEDEQFF. The CDR3 coding sequence is TGTGCCAGCAGCGTAGAGGATGAGCAGTTCTTC.

The CDR3 DNA reads TGCAGCGCGGCTTTTTTGCGGGGAATAGGAGAGACCCAGTACTTC. It encodes CSAAFLRGIGETQYF. This sequence joins TRBV29-1 and TRBJ2-5; perhaps TRBD2 as D (6 bases). This CDR3 is built from 15 residues. Trimming cost V 7 bases and J 4 bases, with 22 bases left between them. CDR1 is SQVTM and CDR2 is ANQGSEA in the germline V gene.

The gene calls are TRBV10-3 and TRBJ2-4; no clear D gene. The end of the DNA aligns better with TRBJ2-7, so the J call may be wrong. Germline V gene lookup returns CDR1 ENHRY and CDR2 SYGVKD. There are 15 residues in the CDR3. CDR3 sequence (DNA): TGTGCCATCAGTGAGTCTGGTGGGCTGGCATACGAGCAGTACTTC. This codes for CAISESGGLAYEQYF.

This clonotype turned up a few times. The germline gene is not matched at one end of the junction; a read error may be the cause. CDR3 sequence (DNA): TGTGCCAGCAGTTTACCTACAGGGTATATTTCACCCCTCCACTTT. Translating it yields CASSLPTGYISPLHF. The chain joins TRBV28 to TRBJ1-6, with a weak D call TRBD1 (6 bases). The CDR3 runs to 15 residues. The germline V gene encodes CDR1 MDHEN and CDR2 SYDVKM.

The chain combines TRBV9 with TRBJ2-3; 8 bases agree with TRBD2. Germline CDR1 and CDR2: SGDLS and YYNGEE. This CDR3 region has 16 residues. J gave up 1 base and V 0 bases, and 4 bases lay outside the gene matches. CDR3 coding DNA: TGTGCCAGCAGCGTAGCGGAACTAGCGGGCACAGATACGCAGTATTTT. This translates into CASSVAELAGTDTQYF.

The chain links TRBV6-5 to TRBJ2-3; a possible D gene is TRBD2 (7 bases). Germline lookup yields CDR1 MNHEY and CDR2 SVGAGI. V was shortened by 6 bases and J by 11 bases, with 18 bases between the two germline ends. The CDR3 loop spans 13 amino acids. The CDR3 loop reads CASRGGVVGGQYF. The CDR3 nucleotides read TGTGCCAGCAGGGGGGGGGTCGTAGGGGGGCAGTATTTT.

A few counts support this clonotype. The rearrangement links TRBV15 to TRBJ2-1; D unclear. This CDR3 has 13 residues. The V and J ends lost 9 bases and 5 bases respectively, with 14 bases between them. Per the germline V gene, CDR1 is LNHNV and CDR2 is YYDKDF (reference sequence). The CDR3 DNA reads as TGTGCCACAGACACCGATACAAACAATGAGCAGTTCTTC. This gives the protein CATDTDTNNEQFF.